This entry concerns a single T cell receptor (beta chain). Other DNA variants within this sample encode the same CDR3. This record belongs to a study of blood T cell repertoires in COVID-19. Profiled with immunoSEQ multiplex PCR; TCRdb holds only in-frame clones, not every one. Here the sample spans more than 250,000 clones, approximately 87% being singletons. CDR3 length: 14 residues. The germline V gene encodes CDR1 SGHRS and CDR2 YFSETQ. V shed 7 bases, J shed 2 bases, and the junction held 3 bases outside the gene matches. The material sequenced was peripheral blood. This sequence originates from a human donor in a cohort sampled during active COVID-19. V and J are TRBV5-1 and TRBJ2-2, with 9 bases identical to TRBD2. The CDR3 here is CASSGTSNTGELFF. CDR3 nucleotides: TGCGCCAGCTCCGGGACTAGCAACACCGGGGAGCTGTTTTTT.